This TCR beta chain was sequenced during a study of blood T cells in healthy people across ages. Then a second PCR, running about 6 to 11 cycles, was carried out with a sample-barcoded 5' primer and a J-beta primer mix. TCRdb used MiXCR to reprocess the 5' RACE reads, holding one entry per CDR3 protein. The sample includes nearly 800,000 distinct CDR3 sequences, around 25% seen only once; the top ten take approximately 3.7%. These data are also associated with another study on T cells of mothers and their children.

Sequencing was performed on blood. This sequence was found in a boy aged 5-17 years in good health.

CDR3 in amino acids: CASSRKLAEAADTQYF. The CDR3 DNA sequence: TGTGCCAGCAGCCGCAAACTAGCGGAGGCGGCAGATACGCAGTATTTT. V usage is TRBV4-2 and J usage is TRBJ2-3, with 8 bases lining up with TRBD2. CDR1 and CDR2 from the germline V gene are LGHNA and YNFKEQ. V gave up 4 bases and J gave up 4 bases; unmatched junction bases: 10. This CDR3 comprises 16 residues.